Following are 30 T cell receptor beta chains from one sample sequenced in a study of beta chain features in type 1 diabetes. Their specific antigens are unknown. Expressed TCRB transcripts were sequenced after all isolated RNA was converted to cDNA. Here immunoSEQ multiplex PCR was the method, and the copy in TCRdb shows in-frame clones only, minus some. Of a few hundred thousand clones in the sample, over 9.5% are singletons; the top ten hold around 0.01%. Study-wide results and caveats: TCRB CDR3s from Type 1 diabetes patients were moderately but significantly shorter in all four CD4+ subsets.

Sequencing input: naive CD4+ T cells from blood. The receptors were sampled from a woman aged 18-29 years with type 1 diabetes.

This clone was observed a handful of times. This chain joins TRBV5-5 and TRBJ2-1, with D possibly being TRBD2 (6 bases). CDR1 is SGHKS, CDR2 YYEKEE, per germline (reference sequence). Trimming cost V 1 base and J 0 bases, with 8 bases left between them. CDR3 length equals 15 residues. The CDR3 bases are TGTGCCAGCAGCTTGTTGGGGGGCTCCTACAATGAGCAGTTCTTC. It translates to CASSLLGGSYNEQFF. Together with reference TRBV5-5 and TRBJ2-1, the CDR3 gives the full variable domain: DAGVTQSPTHLIKTRGQQVTLRCSPISGHKSVSWYQQVLGQGPQFIFQYYEKEERGRGNFPDRFSARQFPNYSSELNVNALLLGDSALYLCASSLLGGSYNEQFFGPGTRLTVL.

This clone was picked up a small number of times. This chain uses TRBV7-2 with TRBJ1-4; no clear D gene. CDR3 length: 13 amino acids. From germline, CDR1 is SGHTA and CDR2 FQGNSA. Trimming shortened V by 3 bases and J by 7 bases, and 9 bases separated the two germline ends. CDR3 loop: CASSFRRGEKLFF. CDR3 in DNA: TGTGCCAGCAGCTTCAGGCGGGGTGAAAAACTGTTTTTT.

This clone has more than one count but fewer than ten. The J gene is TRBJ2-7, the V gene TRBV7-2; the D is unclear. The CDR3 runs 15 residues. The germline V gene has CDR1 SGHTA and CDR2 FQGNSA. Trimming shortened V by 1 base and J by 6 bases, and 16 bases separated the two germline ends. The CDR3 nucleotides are TGTGCCAGCAGCTTAGAAGGAGCAGTAGATGGCGAGCAGTACTTC. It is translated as CASSLEGAVDGEQYF. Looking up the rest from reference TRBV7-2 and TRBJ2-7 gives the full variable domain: GAGVSQSPSNKVTEKGKDVELRCDPISGHTALYWYRQSLGQGLEFLIYFQGNSAPDKSGLPSDRFSAERTGGSVSTLTIQRTQQEDSAVYLCASSLEGAVDGEQYFGPGTRLTVT.

The CDR3 sequence: CAADRGVKSYNEQFF. CDR3 DNA sequence: TGTGCCGCCGACCGGGGTGTTAAGTCCTACAATGAGCAGTTCTTC. V usage is TRBV7-7 and J usage is TRBJ2-1, with D possibly TRBD2 on 5 matching bases. V was shortened by 11 bases and J by 1 base, with 18 bases between the two germline ends. Germline assignment: CDR1 SSHAT and CDR2 FNYEAQ (reference sequence). The CDR3 has 15 amino acids. Variable domain in full (rest from reference TRBV7-7 and TRBJ2-1): GAGVSQSPRYKVTKRGQDVTLRCDPISSHATLYWYQQALGQGPEFLTYFNYEAQPDKSGLPSDRFSAERPEGSISTLTIQRTEQRDSAMYRCAADRGVKSYNEQFFGPGTRLTVL.

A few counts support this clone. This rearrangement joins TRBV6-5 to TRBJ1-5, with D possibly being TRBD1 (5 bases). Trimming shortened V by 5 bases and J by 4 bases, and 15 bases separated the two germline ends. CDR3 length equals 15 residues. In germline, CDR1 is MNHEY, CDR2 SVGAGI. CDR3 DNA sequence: TGTGCCAGCAGTCCCCGGGCAGGGAGGAATCAGCCCCAGCATTTT. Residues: CASSPRAGRNQPQHF.

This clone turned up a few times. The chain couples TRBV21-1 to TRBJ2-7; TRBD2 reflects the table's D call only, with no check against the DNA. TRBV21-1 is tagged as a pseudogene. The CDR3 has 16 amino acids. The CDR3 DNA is TGTGCCAGCAGCAAAAGGCTGGGAGCGGGAGCCTACGAGCAGTACTTC. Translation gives CASSKRLGAGAYEQYF.

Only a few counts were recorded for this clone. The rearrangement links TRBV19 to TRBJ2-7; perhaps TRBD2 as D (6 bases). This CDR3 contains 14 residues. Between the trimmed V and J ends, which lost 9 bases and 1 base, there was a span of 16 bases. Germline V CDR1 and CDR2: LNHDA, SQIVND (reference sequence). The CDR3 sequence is CASPGLRESYEQYF. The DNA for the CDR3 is TGTGCCAGCCCGGGACTCAGGGAGTCCTACGAGCAGTACTTC.

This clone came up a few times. The CDR3 loop reads CASSDGVGYEQYF. The CDR3 nucleotides are TGTGCCAGCAGTGACGGGGTAGGCTACGAGCAGTACTTC. The chain employs TRBV25-1 and TRBJ2-7, with a weak D call TRBD2 (5 bases). CDR3 length equals 13 residues. Germline V gene lookup returns CDR1 MGHDK and CDR2 SYGVNS. The germline V and J ends were trimmed by 3 bases and 3 bases, with 9 bases remaining between them.

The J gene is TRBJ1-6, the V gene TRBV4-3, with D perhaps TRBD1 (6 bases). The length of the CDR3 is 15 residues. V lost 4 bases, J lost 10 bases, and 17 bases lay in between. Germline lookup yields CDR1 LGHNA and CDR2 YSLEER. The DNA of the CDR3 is TGCGCCAGCAGCCGCGTCTGGACACAGGGCTCACCCCTCCACTTT. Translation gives CASSRVWTQGSPLHF.

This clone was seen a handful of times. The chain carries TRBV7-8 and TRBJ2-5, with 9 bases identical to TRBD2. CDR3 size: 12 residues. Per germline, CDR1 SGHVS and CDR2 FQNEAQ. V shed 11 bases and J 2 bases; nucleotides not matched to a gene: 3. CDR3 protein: CALGLAQETQYF. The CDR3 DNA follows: TGTGCCTTGGGACTAGCACAAGAGACCCAGTACTTC. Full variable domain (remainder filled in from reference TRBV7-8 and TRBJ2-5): GAGVSQSPRYKVAKRGQDVALRCDPISGHVSLFWYQQALGQGPEFLTYFQNEAQLDKSGLPSDRFFAERPEGSVSTLKIQRTQQEDSAVYLCALGLAQETQYFGPGTRLLVL.

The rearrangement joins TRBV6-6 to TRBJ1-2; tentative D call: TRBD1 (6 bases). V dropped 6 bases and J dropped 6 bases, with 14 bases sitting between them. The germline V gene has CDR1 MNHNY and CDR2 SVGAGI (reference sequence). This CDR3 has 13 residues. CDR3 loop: CASRSQGSNGYTF. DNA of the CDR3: TGTGCCAGCAGGAGCCAGGGGAGTAATGGCTACACCTTC.

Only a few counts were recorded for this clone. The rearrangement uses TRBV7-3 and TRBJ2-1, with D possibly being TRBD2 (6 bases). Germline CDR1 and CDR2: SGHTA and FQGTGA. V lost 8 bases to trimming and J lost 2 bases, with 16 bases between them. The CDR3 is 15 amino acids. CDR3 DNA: TGTGCCAGCGGCTCCGGGAGCGAACCCTACAATGAGCAGTTCTTC. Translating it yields CASGSGSEPYNEQFF.

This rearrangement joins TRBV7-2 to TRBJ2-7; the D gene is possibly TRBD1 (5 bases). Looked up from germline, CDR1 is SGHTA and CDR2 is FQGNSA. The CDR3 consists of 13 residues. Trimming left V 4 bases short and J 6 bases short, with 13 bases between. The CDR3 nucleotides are TGTGCCAGCAGCTCCAGGGTCCCAGGCGAGCAGTACTTC. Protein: CASSSRVPGEQYF.

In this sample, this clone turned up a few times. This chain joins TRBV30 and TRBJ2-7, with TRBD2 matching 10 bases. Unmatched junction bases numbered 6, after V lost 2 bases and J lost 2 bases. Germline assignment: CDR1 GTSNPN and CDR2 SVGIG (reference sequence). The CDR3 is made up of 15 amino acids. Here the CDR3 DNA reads TGTGCCTGGAGTAAGGGACTAGCGAAGGCCTACGAGCAGTACTTC. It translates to CAWSKGLAKAYEQYF.

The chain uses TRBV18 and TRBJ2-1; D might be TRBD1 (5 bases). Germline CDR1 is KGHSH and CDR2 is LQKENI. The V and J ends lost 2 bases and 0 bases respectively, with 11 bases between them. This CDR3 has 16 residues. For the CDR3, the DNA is TGTGCCAGCTCACCAAGACAGATGAGCTCCTACAATGAGCAGTTCTTC. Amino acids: CASSPRQMSSYNEQFF.

The CDR3 sequence: CATGGEGGTGELFF. Here the CDR3 DNA reads TGTGCCACCGGTGGGGAAGGAGGAACCGGGGAGCTGTTTTTT. This chain uses TRBV28 with TRBJ2-2; weak D call: TRBD2 (5 bases). The CDR3 is 14 amino acids. V was cut by 10 bases and J by 5 bases, with 17 bases left in between. Germline V gene data show CDR1 as MDHEN and CDR2 as SYDVKM.

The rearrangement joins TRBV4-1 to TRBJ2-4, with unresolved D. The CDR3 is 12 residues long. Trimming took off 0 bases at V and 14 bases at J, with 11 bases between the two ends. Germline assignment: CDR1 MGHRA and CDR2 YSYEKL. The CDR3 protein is CASSQDGLLEYF. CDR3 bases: TGCGCCAGCAGCCAAGATGGGCTATTGGAGTACTTC.

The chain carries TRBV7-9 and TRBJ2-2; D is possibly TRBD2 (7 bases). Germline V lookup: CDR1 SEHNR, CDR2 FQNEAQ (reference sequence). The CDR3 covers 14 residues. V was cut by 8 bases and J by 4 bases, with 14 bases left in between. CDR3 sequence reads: CASPLRGGTGELFF. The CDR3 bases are TGTGCCAGCCCTTTAAGGGGGGGCACCGGGGAGCTGTTTTTT.

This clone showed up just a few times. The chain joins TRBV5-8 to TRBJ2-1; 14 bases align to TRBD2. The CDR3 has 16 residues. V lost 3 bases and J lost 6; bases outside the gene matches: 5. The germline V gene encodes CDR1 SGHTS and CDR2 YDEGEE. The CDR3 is CASSWGLAGVINEQFF. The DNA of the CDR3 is TGTGCCAGCAGCTGGGGACTAGCGGGGGTTATCAATGAGCAGTTCTTC.

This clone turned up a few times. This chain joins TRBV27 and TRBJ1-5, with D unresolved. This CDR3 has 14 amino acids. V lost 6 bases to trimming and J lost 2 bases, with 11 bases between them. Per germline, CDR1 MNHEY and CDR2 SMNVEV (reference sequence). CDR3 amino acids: CASRTGSGNQPQHF. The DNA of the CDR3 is TGTGCCAGCAGGACGGGGAGCGGCAATCAGCCCCAGCATTTT.

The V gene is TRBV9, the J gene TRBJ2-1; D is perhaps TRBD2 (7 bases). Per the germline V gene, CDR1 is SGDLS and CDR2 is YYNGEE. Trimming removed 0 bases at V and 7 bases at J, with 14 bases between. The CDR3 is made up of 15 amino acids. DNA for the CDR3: TGTGCCAGCAGCGTAGGCGGGAGTAGGGGGAATGAGCAGTTCTTC. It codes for CASSVGGSRGNEQFF. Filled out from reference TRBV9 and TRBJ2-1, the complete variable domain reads DSGVTQTPKHLITATGQRVTLRCSPRSGDLSVYWYQQSLDQGLQFLIQYYNGEERAKGNILERFSAQQFPDLHSELNLSSLELGDSALYFCASSVGGSRGNEQFFGPGTRLTVL.

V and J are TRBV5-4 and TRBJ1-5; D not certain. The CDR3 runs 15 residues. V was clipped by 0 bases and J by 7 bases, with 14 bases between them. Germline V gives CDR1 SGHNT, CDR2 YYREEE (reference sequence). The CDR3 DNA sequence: TGTGCCAGCAGCTTGGCCCCGGGAATTCACCAGCCCCAGCATTTT. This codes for CASSLAPGIHQPQHF. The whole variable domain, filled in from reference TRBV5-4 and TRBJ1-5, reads ETGVTQSPTHLIKTRGQQVTLRCSSQSGHNTVSWYQQALGQGPQFIFQYYREEENGRGNFPPRFSGLQFPNYSSELNVNALELDDSALYLCASSLAPGIHQPQHFGDGTRLSIL.

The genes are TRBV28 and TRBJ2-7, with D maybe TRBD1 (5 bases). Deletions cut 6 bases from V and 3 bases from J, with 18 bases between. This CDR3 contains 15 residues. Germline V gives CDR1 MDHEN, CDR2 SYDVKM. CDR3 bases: TGTGCCAGCAGGTCCCAGTTTAGGGGAATCTACGAGCAGTACTTC. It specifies CASRSQFRGIYEQYF. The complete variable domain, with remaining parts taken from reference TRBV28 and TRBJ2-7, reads DVKVTQSSRYLVKRTGEKVFLECVQDMDHENMFWYRQDPGLGLRLIYFSYDVKMKEKGDIPEGYSVSREKKERFSLILESASTNQTSMYLCASRSQFRGIYEQYFGPGTRLTVT.

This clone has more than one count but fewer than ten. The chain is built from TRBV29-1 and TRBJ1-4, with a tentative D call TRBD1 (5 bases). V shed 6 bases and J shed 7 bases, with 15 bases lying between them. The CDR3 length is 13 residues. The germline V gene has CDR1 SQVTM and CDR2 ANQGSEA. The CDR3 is CSVAGRGSEKLFF. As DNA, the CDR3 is TGCAGCGTCGCAGGGCGGGGGAGTGAAAAACTGTTTTTT.

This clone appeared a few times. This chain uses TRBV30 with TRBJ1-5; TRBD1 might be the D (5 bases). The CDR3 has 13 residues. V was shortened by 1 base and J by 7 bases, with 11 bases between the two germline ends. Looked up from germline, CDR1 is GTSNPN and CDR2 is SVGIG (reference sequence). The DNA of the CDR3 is TGTGCCTGGAGTGAGGACATCTTGCAGCCCCAGCATTTT. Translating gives CAWSEDILQPQHF.

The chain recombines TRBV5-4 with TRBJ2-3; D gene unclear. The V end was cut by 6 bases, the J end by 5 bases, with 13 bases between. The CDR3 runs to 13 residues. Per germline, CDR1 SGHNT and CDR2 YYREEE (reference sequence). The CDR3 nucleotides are TGTGCCAGCACGTCCGAGGCCAGAGATACGCAGTATTTT. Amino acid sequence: CASTSEARDTQYF.

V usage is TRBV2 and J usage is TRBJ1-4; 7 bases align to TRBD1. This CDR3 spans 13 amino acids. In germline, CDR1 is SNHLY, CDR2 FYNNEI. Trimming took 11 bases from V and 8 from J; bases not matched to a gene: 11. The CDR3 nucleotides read TGTGCCGCCAGTCCTTCGGGACAGGAAAAACTGTTTTTT. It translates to CAASPSGQEKLFF.

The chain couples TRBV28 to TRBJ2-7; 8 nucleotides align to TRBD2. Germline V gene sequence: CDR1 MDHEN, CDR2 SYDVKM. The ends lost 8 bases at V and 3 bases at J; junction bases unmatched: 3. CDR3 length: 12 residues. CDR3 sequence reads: CASGTSYYEQYF. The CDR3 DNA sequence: TGTGCCAGCGGGACTAGTTACTACGAGCAGTACTTC.

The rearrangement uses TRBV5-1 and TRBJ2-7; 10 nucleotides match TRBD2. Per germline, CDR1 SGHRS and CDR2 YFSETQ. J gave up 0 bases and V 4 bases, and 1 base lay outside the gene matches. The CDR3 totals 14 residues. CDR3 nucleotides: TGCGCCAGCAGCCTAGCGGGGGTCTCCTACGAGCAGTACTTC. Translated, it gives CASSLAGVSYEQYF.

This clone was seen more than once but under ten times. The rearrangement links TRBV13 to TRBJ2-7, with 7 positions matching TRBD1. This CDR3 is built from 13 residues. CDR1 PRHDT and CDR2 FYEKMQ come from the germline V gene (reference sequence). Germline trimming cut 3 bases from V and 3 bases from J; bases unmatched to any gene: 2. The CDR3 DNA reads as TGTGCCAGCAGCTTTTACAGGGGCTACGAGCAGTACTTC. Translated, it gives CASSFYRGYEQYF.